This T cell receptor (beta chain) was found in a study of blood T cell repertoires in COVID-19. At the level of the study: Specimens from acute and convalescent COVID-19 originated in the United States, Italy and Spain. PBMCs, B-cell-depleted T cells, or T cells provided the cDNA or gDNA that made up the material.

The V gene's germline CDR1 is MNHEY and CDR2 SVGAGI. The CDR3 is 15 residues long. V gave up 6 bases and J gave up 7 bases; unmatched junction bases: 9. Many counts were recorded for this clone. Using immunoSEQ multiplex PCR, the repertoire was profiled, and TCRdb retains in-frame clones only, with some absent. Among 110,000 or so clones listed, 70% to 80% were seen once. The TCR was taken from a human donor in a cohort sampled during active COVID-19. The gene calls are TRBV6-5 and TRBJ1-4; 9 bases line up with TRBD1. The material sequenced was peripheral blood. The CDR3 loop reads CASRRTGQGREKLFF. In DNA, the CDR3 is TGTGCCAGCAGGAGAACCGGACAGGGGCGTGAAAAACTGTTTTTT.